This T cell receptor beta chain is drawn from a study of OX40 agonist ivuxolimab in advanced cancers. Concerning the study at large: The costimulatory receptor OX40 (CD134) was targeted by ivuxolimab, a fully human IgG2 agonistic monoclonal antibody. Intravenous ivuxolimab was administered to patients every 2 weeks at six dose levels: 0.01, 0.1, 0.3, 1.5, 3 and 10 mg/kg. Among the roughly 50 dose-escalation patients, some 20 had hepatocellular carcinoma, roughly 15 melanoma, 9 renal cell carcinoma and 9 head and neck cancer. A male proportion of roughly 80% and a mean age of approximately 60 years, ranging from 23 to 79, were recorded for the dose-escalation cohort. Prior anti-PD-1, anti-PD-L1 or anti-CTLA-4 therapy was permitted, and 40% of dose-escalation patients had received checkpoint inhibitors. Partial responses occurred in three dose-escalation patients: two with cutaneous melanoma and one with hepatocellular carcinoma. Peripheral TCRbeta sequencing was intended to test whether TCR sequence diversity was altered and clonal T-cell expansion was caused by ivuxolimab. The paper describes the monotherapy dose-escalation part (N of about 47 patients) of the phase I trial of ivuxolimab. Broader findings and caveats from the paper: In the 0.1-3.0 mg/kg groups, partial responders were among the patients with the lowest normalized peripheral clonal expansion, particularly in CD8+ T cells. After ivuxolimab, expanded clones were on average more numerous among CD8+ T cells than among CD4+ T cells. Clonal expansion of both CD4+ and CD8+ blood T cells was observed from baseline to week 6 at doses 0.1 to 3.0 mg/kg. Low levels of normalized T-cell clonal expansion were also seen in some patients who did not respond. Which antigens the clonally expanded peripheral T cells were specific for was not determined.

Patients with autoimmune disease history or receiving systemic immunosuppression were excluded from the trial. Peripheral blood for TCR sequencing was drawn from every dose cohort at baseline, at cycle 4 day 1 and at cycle 7 day 1. The samples were taken from a phase I, first-in-human, multicenter, open-label dose-escalation trial of ivuxolimab. Adults with locally advanced or metastatic head and neck squamous cell, hepatocellular, melanoma or renal cell carcinoma were enrolled in the trial. Before TCR sequencing, CD4+ T cells and CD8+ T cells were sorted from peripheral blood as separate populations. The germline V gene gives CDR1 as SGHAT and CDR2 as FQNNGV. At the junction V is shortened by 4 bases and J by 5 bases; bases outside the gene matches: 7. The CDR3 spans 15 residues, from the cysteine through the phenylalanine. Only CDR3 DNA is held: 45 bases, read in frame from base 1. Genomic DNA was isolated from the sorted cells so that the TCRbeta CDR3 region could be sequenced. The immunoSEQ Assay was used for sequencing of TCRbeta CDR3 regions. The clones in this table, taken by TCRdb from immuneACCESS, are in-frame only. Not every clone is retained; where verified, under half of the shortfall comes from an unresolved V gene, and the cause of the rest is unknown. This sample is represented by over 5,500 clones; over 80% of them were singletons. Around 79% of the sample is in the top ten clones.

Remarks on this clone: This clone's antigen is unknown. Per-base qualities were not stored, and no clone one base away is much larger.

The sample was CD4+ or CD8+ T cells sorted from blood, taken in a trial of the OX40 agonist ivuxolimab. The chain is assembled from TRBV11-2 and TRBJ2-5; 10 bases in between match TRBD2. The receptor was isolated from an adult with an advanced solid tumor such as melanoma, head and neck, liver or kidney cancer. The CDR3 in this case is CASSSKRGGYETQYF. Here is the DNA: TGTGCCAGCAGCTCAAAGCGGGGGGGCTATGAGACCCAGTACTTC.